The 28 T cell receptor beta chains below all came from one sample that was sequenced in a study of monozygotic twins with inflammatory bowel disease. TCRdb reprocessed the 5' RACE reads and keeps a single row for each CDR3 protein, giving no DNA. The table lists about 160,000 distinct CDR3 sequences. The sequenced material came from blood. The receptors originated from a human donor with ulcerative colitis or Crohn's disease, or a healthy co-twin of an affected twin (not recorded which).

The chain employs TRBV21-1 and TRBJ2-7; the D call from TCRdb, TRBD2, cannot be confirmed without DNA. TRBV21-1 is a documented pseudogene. The CDR3 has 17 amino acids. CDR3 residues: CASPGGLAGSPSYEQYF.

The chain has TRBV5-1 and TRBJ2-7. The germline gives CDR1 SGHRS, CDR2 YFSETQ. The CDR3 extends over 14 amino acids. The chain's CDR3 is CASSLMGSSYEQYF.

The V call is TRBV20-1, the J call TRBJ2-1; the TCRdb call, TRBD1, lacks DNA for checking. CDR1 DFQATT and CDR2 SNEGSKA come from the germline V gene (reference sequence). The CDR3 runs to 14 residues. This chain's CDR3 is CSAIPGTGYNEQFF.

This chain connects TRBV5-1 to TRBJ2-7; TCRdb outputs TRBD1, but without DNA this stays unchecked. Germline-derived CDR1 and CDR2 are SGHRS and YFSETQ. The CDR3 extends over 15 amino acids. The CDR3 protein is CASSGDREGSYEQYF.

The chain carries TRBV14 and TRBJ2-1. The CDR3 is 14 amino acids. CDR1 is SGHDN and CDR2 is FVKESK in the germline V gene. The CDR3 here is CASSQDFSYNEQFF.

Here the CDR3 reads CSVGGTLSYEQYF. The rearrangement links TRBV29-1 to TRBJ2-7. The CDR3 is made up of 13 amino acids. The germline gives CDR1 SQVTM, CDR2 ANQGSEA.

Here the CDR3 reads CASSQGGTSGIRRFF. This chain joins TRBV4-2 and TRBJ2-1; absent DNA, TCRdb's TRBD2 call cannot be checked. The germline V gene encodes CDR1 LGHNA and CDR2 YNFKEQ. The CDR3 runs to 15 residues.

The chain recombines TRBV11-2 with TRBJ2-5; no DNA is available, so the TRBD1 call from TCRdb remains unchecked. CDR1 and CDR2 (germline): SGHAT, FQNNGV. This CDR3 spans 15 amino acids. CDR3 region: CASSLTLQGTETQYF.

The V call is TRBV19, the J call TRBJ1-5; TCRdb calls TRBD1, which cannot be checked without DNA. The CDR3 loop spans 17 amino acids. Germline V lookup: CDR1 LNHDA, CDR2 SQIVND (reference sequence). CDR3 sequence reads: CASRTSEFRVMRQPQHF.

The chain is built from TRBV6-2 or TRBV6-3 and TRBJ2-1; TCRdb selects TRBD1, and the lack of DNA leaves this call unchecked. The CDR3 spans 12 residues. Germline V gene sequence: CDR1 MNHEY, CDR2 SVGEGT. This CDR3 is CASSPRPSEQFF.

This sequence joins TRBV5-1 and TRBJ2-7; the D gene TCRdb calls, TRBD1, cannot be checked with no DNA. This CDR3 contains 15 residues. Germline V gives CDR1 SGHRS, CDR2 YFSETQ. Here the CDR3 reads CASSPGQGRFHEQYF.

The CDR3: CASSWQGTGELFF. V is TRBV7-9 and J is TRBJ2-2; without DNA, the TCRdb call of TRBD1 cannot be checked. This CDR3 contains 13 residues. The germline V gene encodes CDR1 SEHNR and CDR2 FQNEAQ (reference sequence).

The chain uses TRBV5-1 and TRBJ2-7; TCRdb indicates TRBD1, and absent DNA this call remains unverified. CDR1 is SGHRS, CDR2 YFSETQ, per germline. The CDR3 length is 14 residues. CDR3 amino acids: CASSWGDRDYEQYF.

The chain carries TRBV5-1 and TRBJ2-3; TCRdb's assignment of TRBD2 cannot be checked, as there is no DNA. Germline V gene lookup returns CDR1 SGHRS and CDR2 YFSETQ. The CDR3 is 15 amino acids. The CDR3 is CASSSWTSGLDTQYF.

This chain connects TRBV5-1 to TRBJ2-1; TCRdb lists TRBD1, though no DNA is available to test this call. The CDR3 runs 13 residues. CDR1 is SGHRS, CDR2 YFSETQ, per germline. The CDR3: CASSLSRDREQFF.

The V gene is TRBV2, the J gene TRBJ2-2; the TCRdb D gene call, TRBD2, has no DNA to confirm it. The germline gives CDR1 SNHLY, CDR2 FYNNEI. The CDR3 has 18 residues. Here the CDR3 reads CASSDLGLAGGPPGELFF.

This sequence joins TRBV27 and TRBJ2-1; TCRdb lists TRBD1, though no DNA is available to test this call. The CDR3 runs to 14 residues. The germline CDR1 and CDR2 sequences are MNHEY and SMNVEV (reference sequence). The CDR3 spells CASRPGLGNNEQFF.

This chain joins TRBV11-1 and TRBJ2-6; TCRdb's assignment of TRBD1 cannot be checked, as there is no DNA. The V gene's germline CDR1 is SGHAT and CDR2 FQDESV (reference sequence). This CDR3 spans 19 amino acids. CDR3 residues: CASSSMGRQGARGANVLTF.

The rearrangement uses TRBV20-1 and TRBJ2-7; as DNA is missing, the TRBD2 call by TCRdb cannot be tested. Germline lookup yields CDR1 DFQATT and CDR2 SNEGSKA (reference sequence). This CDR3 spans 15 amino acids. CDR3 protein: CSARVAGLSSYEQYF.

The chain's CDR3 is CASSPDRLRTGELFF. The chain recombines TRBV5-1 with TRBJ2-2; as DNA is missing, the TRBD1 call by TCRdb cannot be tested. Germline assignment: CDR1 SGHRS and CDR2 YFSETQ. This CDR3 region has 15 residues.

The chain combines TRBV14 with TRBJ2-1. The V gene's germline CDR1 is SGHDN and CDR2 FVKESK. The CDR3 has 15 residues. CDR3 protein: CASSHPYSSYNEQFF.

The chain employs TRBV28 and TRBJ2-7; with no DNA, the TCRdb D assignment of TRBD1 cannot be verified. CDR1 MDHEN and CDR2 SYDVKM come from the germline V gene. This CDR3 region has 16 residues. This chain's CDR3 is CASRTPAPGAKYEQYF. Filled out from reference TRBV28 and TRBJ2-7, the complete variable domain reads DVKVTQSSRYLVKRTGEKVFLECVQDMDHENMFWYRQDPGLGLRLIYFSYDVKMKEKGDIPEGYSVSREKKERFSLILESASTNQTSMYLCASRTPAPGAKYEQYFGPGTRLTVT.

This chain uses TRBV21-1 with TRBJ2-2; TCRdb lists TRBD2, though no DNA is available to test this call. TRBV21-1 is shown as a pseudogene. CDR3 length: 17 amino acids. The CDR3 spells CASSSNLGTSDTGELFF.

V gene TRBV4-1 combines with J gene TRBJ1-1; the TCRdb call, TRBD1, lacks DNA for checking. The CDR3 totals 16 residues. Germline CDR1 is MGHRA and CDR2 is YSYEKL. The CDR3: CASGLAVGTMNTEAFF.

The chain combines TRBV27 with TRBJ1-2; as DNA is missing, the TRBD1 call by TCRdb cannot be tested. CDR1 MNHEY and CDR2 SMNVEV come from the germline V gene (reference sequence). The CDR3 contains 14 residues. CDR3 in amino acids: CASSPWDSNYGYTF.

This sequence joins TRBV7-3 and TRBJ2-7; TCRdb selects TRBD1, and the lack of DNA leaves this call unchecked. In germline, CDR1 is SGHTA, CDR2 FQGTGA. The CDR3 spans 13 residues. The CDR3 loop reads CASSLKQGYEQYF.

This chain uses TRBV28 with TRBJ2-4; TCRdb gives TRBD2 as the D gene, but with no DNA this cannot be confirmed. The length of the CDR3 is 15 residues. Looked up from germline, CDR1 is MDHEN and CDR2 is SYDVKM. This chain's CDR3 is CASSRRASSGNIQYF.

The chain has TRBV14 and TRBJ2-7; TCRdb lists TRBD2, though no DNA is available to test this call. From germline, CDR1 is SGHDN and CDR2 FVKESK. The CDR3 is 18 amino acids. This CDR3 is CASSQDLLAGVSSYEQYF.